A single TCR beta chain is shown here with its context. TCRdb recomputed calls from the RT-PCR reads with MiXCR, one row per CDR3 protein. Of about 680,000 distinct CDR3 sequences in the sample, approximately 15% were seen once. CDR1 and CDR2 (germline): SGHTA, FQGNSA. The CDR3 has 16 residues. V lost 1 base and J lost 4, with 16 bases in between. Input material: memory CD4+ T cells from blood. The TCR was taken from a female donor in good health, serving as a healthy control. The rearrangement uses TRBV7-2 and TRBJ1-1, with unresolved D. In DNA form, the CDR3 reads TGTGCCAGCAGCTTAGTCTGGGCCGGGCGGGGCACTGAAGCTTTCTTT. It translates to CASSLVWAGRGTEAFF.